The clone carrying this T cell receptor (beta chain) was recorded many times. What it binds is not known. Sequence at one end of the junction differs from germline and may be a read error. The data originate from a study of T cells in Graves' hyperthyroidism and ophthalmopathy. Diagnostic assessment was based on clinical symptoms, serum thyroxine and TRAb, thyroid ultrasound and orbital computed tomography. The study's findings and limits: Clonotypes that were expanded in thyroid above 0.001 mostly appeared in blood too.

Amplification of TCR beta CDR3 regions used RNA as the template. During a first-round RT-PCR of the TCR CDR3, the HTBI primer set was used. One entry per CDR3 protein, called by TCRdb with MiXCR from the multiplex PCR reads. Of around 300,000 distinct CDR3 sequences in the sample, approximately 13% are singletons; the top ten hold approximately 7.9%. The CDR3 loop spans 15 amino acids. CDR1 is MRHNA, CDR2 SNTAGT, per germline. Sequencing used blood. The chain is built from TRBV6-4 and TRBJ1-2, with a tentative D call TRBD1 (6 bases). The sequence was collected from a woman between 40 and 50 years old with Graves' hyperthyroidism. CDR3 sequence (DNA): TGTGCCAGCAGAGACTGCGGGGGGCCCGGGTATGGCTACACCTTC. The encoded protein is CASRDCGGPGYGYTF.